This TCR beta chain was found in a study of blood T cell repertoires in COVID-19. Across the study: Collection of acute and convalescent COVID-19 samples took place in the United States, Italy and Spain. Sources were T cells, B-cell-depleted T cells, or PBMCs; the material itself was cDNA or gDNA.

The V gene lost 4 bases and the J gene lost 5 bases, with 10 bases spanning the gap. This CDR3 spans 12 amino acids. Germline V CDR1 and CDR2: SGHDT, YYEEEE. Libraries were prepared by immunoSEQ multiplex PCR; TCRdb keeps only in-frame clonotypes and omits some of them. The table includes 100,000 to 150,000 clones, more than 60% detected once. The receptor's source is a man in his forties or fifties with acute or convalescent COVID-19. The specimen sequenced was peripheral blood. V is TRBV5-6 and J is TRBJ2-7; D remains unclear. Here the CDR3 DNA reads TGTGCCAGCAGCCCAAACATACACGAGCAGTACTTC. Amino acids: CASSPNIHEQYF.